This entry concerns a single T cell receptor beta chain. Its cognate antigen is unknown. From the multiplex PCR reads, TCRdb called clonotypes with MiXCR, one entry per CDR3 protein. The sample carries about 14,000 distinct CDR3 sequences, roughly 52% recorded once. The sample comes from a study of breast tumors, draining lymph nodes, adjacent tissues. Overall study results and limits: Tumor repertoires ranked between lymph nodes and nontumor tissue in diversity, with V and J gene preferences. Luminal-like breast cancer showed significantly greater tumor-nontumor repertoire similarity than basal-like breast cancer did. Data fit most tumor T cells coming from lymph node, expanding in tumor.

The sequence was collected from a female donor with breast cancer. Some clones in this sample may be carry-over from other donors' samples. Sample: tumor-adjacent breast tissue.

The CDR3, as DNA: TGTGCCAGCAGCCATTGGACTAGTTTAGGGTACGGGGAGCTGTTTTTT. It yields the protein CASSHWTSLGYGELFF. This chain connects TRBV14 to TRBJ2-2, with TRBD2 matching 7 bases. Germline CDR1 and CDR2: SGHDN and FVKESK. V dropped 3 bases and J dropped 7; count of bases not matched to a gene: 11. This CDR3 has 16 amino acids.